The entry below describes one T cell receptor (beta chain). Its antigen remains undetermined. Within one base of it there is no much larger clone, and no base qualities were kept. The record originates from a study of blood T cell repertoires in COVID-19 (dated by TCRdb to 2020 to 2022). Turning to the overall study: Collaborator samples came from the United States, Italy and Spain and covered acute and convalescent phases of COVID-19. Nearly every sample came with metadata listing a de-identified subject ID, COVID-19 status, age in years and sex. The repertoires were released in a freely available public database intended as a resource for research on the immune response to SARS-CoV-2. Where available, HLA class I and class II types were taken from metadata supplied by the sample provider and were not determined by assay-based typing. Samples came from the ongoing ImmuneRACE study (first 160 participants) plus 1,254 subjects from 6 global collaborators. The prospective study material was composed of cDNA or gDNA derived from T cells, B-cell-depleted T cells, or PBMCs. Deeply sampled blood TCRbeta repertoires from subjects exposed to, actively infected with, or recovered from COVID-19 were included in the dataset.

Participants in the prospective study were aged roughly 18 to 89 years, lived in under 30 United States geographic areas, and enrolled through a virtual design. Cohort assignment in the prospective study relied on participant-reported clinical history from a screening survey and a study questionnaire. For ImmuneRACE Cohort 3, a participant was defined as recovered based on two consecutive negative NP/OP PCR tests, clearance by a healthcare professional, or resolution of symptoms. In the prospective study, mobile phlebotomists collected whole blood, serum and a nasopharyngeal or oropharyngeal swab from each participant. Over a 2-month period, participants in the prospective study had the option of providing additional blood draws and questionnaires. Prospective study blood samples were shipped either frozen or at room temperature before DNA extraction. What the work shows at the level of the full study, not this receptor alone: The quantity of clinical and demographic metadata differed by source and by participant and was supplied without curation.

Spanning cysteine to phenylalanine, the CDR3 consists of 18 amino acids. Only the CDR3 part of the read is kept: 54 bases, read in frame from the first base. The V end gives up 3 bases and the J end 2 bases, leaving 9 bases in the junction not matched to a gene. CDR1 and CDR2 (SGHNT, YYREEE) derive from the germline V gene (reference sequence). TCRbeta CDR3 regions were amplified from genomic DNA using the immunoSEQ Assay, a bias-controlled multiplex PCR. Per the source publication's procedure: Nucleated cell counts per sample were estimated from amplification of reference gene primers within the assay. To quantify the absolute abundance of each unique TCRbeta CDR3 rearrangement, sequence reads were collapsed and filtered. For each sample, productive Simpson clonality was calculated as the square root of Simpson's diversity index over productive rearrangements. Imported from immuneACCESS, the table was reduced by TCRdb to in-frame sequences with V and J called. These copies leave out some clones; in studies compared against another copy, an unresolved V gene accounts for under half, and the cause of the remainder is not known. D and trimming were read from the DNA, whereas the V and J calls and clone size are those reported in that table. The sample data list just over 300,000 clones, and 87% of these were observed just once. Around 9.3% of the sample comes from the top ten.

The receptor was derived from a young woman who had recovered from COVID-19. Sequencing input: PBMCs or T cells enriched from blood (not recorded which). The V and J genes are TRBV5-4 and TRBJ1-4; the junction holds 11 bases that match TRBD1. The DNA sequence is TGTGCCAGCAGCTCGGGACAGGGGGGCCTCATGACTAATGAAAAACTGTTTTTT. It translates to CASSSGQGGLMTNEKLFF.